The 20 T cell receptor beta chains below were found in one sample sequenced in a study of T cells in localized non-small cell lung cancer. TCRdb's copy holds only in-frame clones and misses some; the assay was immunoSEQ multiplex PCR. Of tens of thousands of clones in the sample, 65% to 90% were seen once. The sample consisted of PBMCs, taken before any cancer treatment. The receptors originated from a man aged 40 to 70 with stage II lung adenocarcinoma.

The gene calls are TRBV28 and TRBJ2-1; 14 bases agree with TRBD2. The CDR3 is 15 amino acids. V lost 4 bases to trimming and J lost 8 bases; unmatched junction nucleotides: 4. Germline V CDR1 and CDR2: MDHEN, SYDVKM. This CDR3 reads CASSSGTSGRYEQFF. CDR3 nucleotides: TGTGCCAGCAGTTCTGGGACTAGCGGGAGATATGAGCAGTTCTTC.

This clone showed up just a few times. The chain combines TRBV6-5 with TRBJ2-1; a weak D match, TRBD2 (7 bases). Trimming removed 5 bases from V and 10 bases from J, with 18 bases in between. CDR1 is MNHEY and CDR2 is SVGAGI in the germline V gene. This CDR3 is 14 amino acids long. DNA for the CDR3: TGTGCCAGCAGTCGCCGGTCGGGGAGGGGGGAGCAGTTCTTC. This encodes CASSRRSGRGEQFF.

The chain combines TRBV5-6 with TRBJ2-7; 9 bases are shared with TRBD1. V lost 3 bases and J lost 6; bases outside the gene matches: 10. The CDR3 totals 15 residues. Per the germline V gene, CDR1 is SGHDT and CDR2 is YYEEEE. The CDR3 is CASSSRDRAASEQYF. CDR3 nucleotides: TGTGCCAGCAGCTCCCGGGACAGGGCGGCTAGCGAGCAGTACTTC.

The rearrangement joins TRBV13 to TRBJ2-1, with unresolved D. Germline assignment: CDR1 PRHDT and CDR2 FYEKMQ (reference sequence). CDR3 size: 15 residues. The ends were cut back, 3 bases at V and 8 bases at J, with 17 bases in the middle. This CDR3 is CASSFKPSVGDEQFF. The CDR3 nucleotides are TGTGCCAGCAGCTTTAAGCCCAGTGTGGGCGATGAGCAGTTCTTC.

The J gene is TRBJ2-6, the V gene TRBV28; 7 nucleotides agree with TRBD2. The CDR3 totals 20 residues. CDR1 and CDR2 from the germline V gene are MDHEN and SYDVKM. The ends lost 2 bases at V and 0 bases at J; junction bases unmatched: 13. This CDR3 is CASSLSGRERSSSGANVLTF. CDR3 sequence (DNA): TGTGCCAGCAGTTTAAGTGGGAGGGAAAGATCAAGCTCTGGGGCCAACGTCCTGACTTTC.

The CDR3 nucleotides read TGTGCCAGCAGTGAAGTATCGGCCTCGAAAGGCTACACCTTC. Its translation is CASSEVSASKGYTF. The chain employs TRBV6-1 and TRBJ1-2; D remains ambiguous. Trimming removed 1 base at V and 8 bases at J, with 14 bases between. The CDR3 runs to 14 residues. Per the germline V gene, CDR1 is MNHNS and CDR2 is SASEGT.

The V and J genes are TRBV7-3 and TRBJ2-6; 9 positions agree with TRBD1. Germline values: CDR1 SGHTA, CDR2 FQGTGA. CDR3 length: 17 amino acids. V was clipped by 5 bases and J by 8 bases; unmatched bases: 13. Here the CDR3 DNA reads TGTGCCAGCAGCCCAAACCCCCCGACAGGGGGGTCCAACGTCCTGACTTTC. It translates to CASSPNPPTGGSNVLTF.

V is TRBV11-2 and J is TRBJ1-3, with TRBD1 as a possible D gene (6 bases). The CDR3 length is 15 residues. From germline, CDR1 is SGHAT and CDR2 FQNNGV. V was cut by 6 bases and J by 0 bases, with 12 bases left in between. CDR3 loop: CASSLGHFSGNTIYF. CDR3 in DNA: TGTGCCAGCAGTTTGGGACACTTCTCTGGAAACACCATATATTTT.

This chain uses TRBV19 with TRBJ2-7; D may be TRBD1 or TRBD2 (5 bases each). The CDR3 consists of 15 residues. The V and J ends lost 6 bases and 4 bases respectively, with 19 bases between them. The germline V gene has CDR1 LNHDA and CDR2 SQIVND (reference sequence). CDR3 DNA: TGTGCCAGTAGAGTCCAAGAGGGGCAGGCGTACGAGCAGTACTTC. Its translation: CASRVQEGQAYEQYF.

Sample share makes this clone medium-sized (0.01 to 0.1%). CDR3: CASAAGFSPLHF. The CDR3 DNA is TGTGCCAGCGCGGCAGGGTTCTCACCCCTCCACTTT. V usage is TRBV6-5 and J usage is TRBJ1-6; a weak D match, TRBD1 (5 bases). CDR1 is MNHEY and CDR2 is SVGAGI in the germline V gene. The V end lost 8 bases, the J end lost 10 bases, and 12 bases lay between the germline ends. There are 12 residues in the CDR3.

The chain employs TRBV6-5 and TRBJ2-7; 7 bases are a match to TRBD1. The junction had 14 bases not matched to a gene; V was cut back by 8 bases and J by 4 bases. This CDR3 has 15 amino acids. Germline V lookup: CDR1 MNHEY, CDR2 SVGAGI. CDR3 sequence (DNA): TGTGCCAGCGGTAAGCTGGGGACAGCCAAATACGAGCAGTACTTC. Its translation is CASGKLGTAKYEQYF.

This chain uses TRBV5-1 with TRBJ2-5; D might be TRBD1 (5 bases). The length of the CDR3 is 13 residues. Germline V CDR1 and CDR2: SGHRS, YFSETQ. Trimming cost V 3 bases and J 5 bases, with 11 bases left between them. The CDR3 loop is CASSSRVGETQYF. DNA for the CDR3: TGCGCCAGCAGCTCCAGGGTCGGTGAGACCCAGTACTTC.

In DNA, the CDR3 is TGTGCCAGCAGTAAATTCACAGATACGCAGTATTTT. This gives the protein CASSKFTDTQYF. The genes are TRBV28 and TRBJ2-3; D remains ambiguous. CDR3 size: 12 residues. Germline assignment: CDR1 MDHEN and CDR2 SYDVKM. Trimming cost V 5 bases and J 2 bases, with 5 bases left between them.

The chain is built from TRBV30 and TRBJ2-7, with a weak D call TRBD1 (5 bases). The CDR3 has 11 residues. V was clipped by 7 bases and J by 2 bases, with 9 bases between them. CDR1 is GTSNPN and CDR2 is SVGIG in the germline V gene (reference sequence). The DNA of the CDR3 is TGTGCCTTGGGGCCCGCCTACGAGCAGTACTTC. It codes for CALGPAYEQYF.

The chain has TRBV19 and TRBJ1-5, with unresolved D. V was cut by 3 bases and J by 9 bases, with 18 bases left in between. Germline CDR1 is LNHDA and CDR2 is SQIVND (reference sequence). The CDR3 is 15 residues long. Here the CDR3 DNA reads TGTGCCAGTAGTATTGTTAGCCCGATCAGTTGGCCCCAGCATTTT. This encodes CASSIVSPISWPQHF.

J is TRBJ2-7 and V is TRBV7-9; 11 bases align to TRBD2. Germline V gives CDR1 SEHNR, CDR2 FQNEAQ (reference sequence). With V trimmed by 1 base and J by 0 bases, 2 bases remained unmatched. The CDR3 has 16 residues. CDR3 nucleotide sequence: TGTGCCAGCAGCTTAGGGGGACTAGCGGCCTCCTACGAGCAGTACTTC. Translating it yields CASSLGGLAASYEQYF.

This clone is medium-sized. The rearrangement joins TRBV2 to TRBJ2-2, with TRBD2 matching 8 bases. This CDR3 region has 16 residues. The V and J ends lost 5 bases and 2 bases, in that order; junction bases with no gene match: 7. CDR1 SNHLY and CDR2 FYNNEI come from the germline V gene. DNA for the CDR3: TGTGCCAGCAGTTACGCCGGGGGGGGCAACACCGGGGAGCTGTTTTTT. Translation: CASSYAGGGNTGELFF.

This clone was counted between two and nine times. The genes are TRBV27 and TRBJ2-7, with TRBD2 matching over 10 bases. CDR3 length equals 14 residues. V was pared by 5 bases and J by 5 bases, with 6 bases of the junction left unmatched. Germline lookup yields CDR1 MNHEY and CDR2 SMNVEV (reference sequence). This chain's CDR3 is CASSTRLAGHEQYF. The CDR3 DNA reads TGTGCCAGCAGTACCCGACTAGCGGGCCACGAGCAGTACTTC.

This chain links TRBV4-3 with TRBJ2-3; D remains ambiguous. Germline lookup yields CDR1 LGHNA and CDR2 YSLEER. V lost 0 bases to trimming and J lost 5 bases, with 9 bases between them. The CDR3 is 14 residues long. CDR3 in amino acids: CASSQEPLGDTQYF. DNA for the CDR3: TGCGCCAGCAGCCAAGAACCCTTAGGAGATACGCAGTATTTT.

V is TRBV11-2 and J is TRBJ2-3, with TRBD1 identical over 9 bases. The germline V gene has CDR1 SGHAT and CDR2 FQNNGV. The CDR3 totals 16 residues. With 3 bases clipped from V and 4 bases from J, the junction kept 8 bases outside the gene matches. The CDR3 loop is CASSFSSGTGPDTQYF. Here the CDR3 DNA reads TGTGCCAGCAGCTTCTCCTCCGGGACAGGGCCAGATACGCAGTATTTT.